This TCR beta chain was profiled in a study of T cell responses to AZD1222 COVID-19 vaccine. A note on this clone: Its antigen is unknown.

The table came from immunoSEQ multiplex PCR; TCRdb's copy has only in-frame clones and leaves some out. The sample comprises 100,000 to 150,000 clones, roughly 87% of which are singletons, and 1.5% rests with the top ten. Trimming left V 3 bases short and J 0 bases short, with 7 bases between. The germline gives CDR1 SGHNT, CDR2 YYREEE (reference sequence). CDR3 length equals 14 residues. Overall study results and limits: All repertoire sampling was performed exclusively after the peak T cell response. Clonal diversity was possibly underestimated, and white British individuals and females predominated among donors. CD4 TCRs linked to vaccination spanned spike, dominating at 160-218 and 743-854. Nearly half of the spike-specific TCRs reportedly recognize variant regions that carry no mutations.

The gene calls are TRBV5-4 and TRBJ1-3; possible D gene TRBD1, 5 bases. The sequence was obtained from an adult in good health. Sequencing used peripheral blood, obtained on day 0 of AZD1222 vaccination. CDR3 nucleotides: TGTGCCAGCAGCTCGACAGCCTCTGGAAACACCATATATTTT. Translated, it gives CASSSTASGNTIYF.